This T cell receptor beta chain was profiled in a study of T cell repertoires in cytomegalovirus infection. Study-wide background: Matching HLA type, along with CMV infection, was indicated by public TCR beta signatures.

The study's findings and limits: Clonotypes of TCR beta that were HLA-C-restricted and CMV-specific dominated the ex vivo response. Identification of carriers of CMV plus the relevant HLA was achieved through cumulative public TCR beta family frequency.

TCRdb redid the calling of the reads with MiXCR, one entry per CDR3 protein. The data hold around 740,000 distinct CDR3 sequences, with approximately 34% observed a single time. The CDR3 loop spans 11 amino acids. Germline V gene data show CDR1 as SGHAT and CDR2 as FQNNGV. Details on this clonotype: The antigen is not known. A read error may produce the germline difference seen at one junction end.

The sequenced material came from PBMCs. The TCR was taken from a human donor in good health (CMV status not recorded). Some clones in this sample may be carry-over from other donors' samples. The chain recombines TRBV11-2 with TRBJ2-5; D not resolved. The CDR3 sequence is CASSFGPASDF. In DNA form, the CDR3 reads TGTGCCAGCAGCTTCGGACCTGCATCGGACTTC.